This TCR beta chain derives from a study of T cells in Graves' hyperthyroidism and ophthalmopathy. Study in general: Peripheral blood was collected at initial diagnosis, before any treatment. Broader study findings: Stable hyperthyroidism was told apart from ophthalmopathy by a model built on 13 V-J features. The model foresaw ophthalmopathy a median approximately 6.1 months prior to onset.

Concerning this clonotype: The antigen remains unidentified.

This CDR3 has 12 amino acids. From germline, CDR1 is GTSNPN and CDR2 SVGIG (reference sequence). V lost 5 bases to trimming and J lost 5 bases, with 12 bases between them. Regions amplified from RNA transcripts were the TCR beta CDR3 regions. An initial round of RT-PCR targeting the TCR CDR3 relied on the HTBI primer set. TCRdb re-derived calls from the multiplex PCR reads in MiXCR, one entry per CDR3 protein. The sample has 400,000 or so distinct CDR3 sequences, roughly 15% seen once. This rearrangement joins TRBV30 to TRBJ2-5; no firm D call. This TCR was recovered from a woman aged 25 to 39 with Graves' ophthalmopathy. The sample comprised blood. The CDR3 DNA reads TGTGCCTGGGCCCGGAACGGGGAGACCCAGTACTTC. Encoded protein: CAWARNGETQYF.